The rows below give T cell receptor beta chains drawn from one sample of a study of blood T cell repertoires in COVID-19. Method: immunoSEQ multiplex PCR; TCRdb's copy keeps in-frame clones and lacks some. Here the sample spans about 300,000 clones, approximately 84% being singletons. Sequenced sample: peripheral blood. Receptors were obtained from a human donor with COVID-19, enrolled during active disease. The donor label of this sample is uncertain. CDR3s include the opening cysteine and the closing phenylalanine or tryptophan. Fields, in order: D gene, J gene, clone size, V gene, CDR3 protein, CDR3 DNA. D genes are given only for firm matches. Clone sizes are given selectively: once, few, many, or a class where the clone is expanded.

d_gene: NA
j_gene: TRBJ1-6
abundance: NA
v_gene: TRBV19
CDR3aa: CASTRQDPYNSPLHF
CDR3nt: TGTGCCAGTACTCGACAGGATCCCTATAATTCACCCCTCCACTTT

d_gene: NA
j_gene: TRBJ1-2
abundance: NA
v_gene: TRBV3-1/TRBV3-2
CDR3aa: CASSQDRGGYTF
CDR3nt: TGTGCCAGCAGCCAAGATCGAGGCGGCTACACCTTC

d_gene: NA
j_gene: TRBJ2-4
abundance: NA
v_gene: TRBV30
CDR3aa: CAWSVGGANIQYF
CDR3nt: TGTGCCTGGAGTGTTGGGGGGGCGAACATTCAGTACTTC

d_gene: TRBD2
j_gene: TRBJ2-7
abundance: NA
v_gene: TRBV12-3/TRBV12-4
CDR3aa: CASMSSGSYEQYF
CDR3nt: TGTGCCAGCATGTCTAGCGGGTCCTACGAGCAGTACTTC

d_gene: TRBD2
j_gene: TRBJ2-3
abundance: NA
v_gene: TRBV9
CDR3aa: CASSSSFASGTDTQYF
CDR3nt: TGTGCCAGCAGCTCATCTTTTGCTAGCGGAACAGATACGCAGTATTTT

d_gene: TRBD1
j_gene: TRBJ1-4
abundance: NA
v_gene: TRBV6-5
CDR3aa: CASRMDRGREKLFF
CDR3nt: TGTGCCAGCAGAATGGACAGGGGAAGAGAAAAACTGTTTTTT

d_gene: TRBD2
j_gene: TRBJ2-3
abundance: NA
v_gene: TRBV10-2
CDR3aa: CASTDSGTPTDTQYF
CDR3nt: TGCGCCAGCACCGATAGCGGGACCCCCACAGATACGCAGTATTTT

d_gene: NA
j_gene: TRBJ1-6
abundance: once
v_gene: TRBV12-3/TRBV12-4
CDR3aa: CASERQGYSPLHF
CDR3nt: TGTGCCAGCGAAAGGCAGGGGTATTCACCCCTCCACTTT

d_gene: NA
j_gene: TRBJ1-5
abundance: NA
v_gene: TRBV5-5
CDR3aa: CASSSQGIAQPQHF
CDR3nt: TGTGCCAGCAGCTCCCAGGGGATCGCTCAGCCCCAGCATTTT

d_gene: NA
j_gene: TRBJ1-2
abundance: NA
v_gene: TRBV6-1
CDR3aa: CASSEGGVHYGYTF
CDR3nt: TGTGCCAGCAGTGAAGGCGGGGTCCACTATGGCTACACCTTC

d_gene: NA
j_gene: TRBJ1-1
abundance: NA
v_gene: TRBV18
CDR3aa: CASSPRSLNEAFF
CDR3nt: TGTGCCAGCTCACCGAGATCCCTTAATGAAGCTTTCTTT

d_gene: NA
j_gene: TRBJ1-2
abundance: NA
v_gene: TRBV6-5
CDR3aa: CASRSWGERNYGYTF
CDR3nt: TGTGCCAGCAGGTCCTGGGGGGAACGGAACTATGGCTACACCTTC

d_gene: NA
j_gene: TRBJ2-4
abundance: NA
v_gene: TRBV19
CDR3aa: CASSLAKNIQYF
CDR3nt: TGTGCCAGTAGCCTAGCCAAAAACATTCAGTACTTC

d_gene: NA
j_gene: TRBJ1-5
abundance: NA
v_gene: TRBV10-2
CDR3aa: CASSPGGGNQPQHF
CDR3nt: TGCGCCAGCAGCCCCGGCGGCGGGAATCAGCCCCAGCATTTT

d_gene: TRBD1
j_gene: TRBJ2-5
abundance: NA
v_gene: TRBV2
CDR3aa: CASRQGAVGAETQYF
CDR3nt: TGTGCCAGCAGACAGGGGGCGGTAGGTGCGGAGACCCAGTACTTC

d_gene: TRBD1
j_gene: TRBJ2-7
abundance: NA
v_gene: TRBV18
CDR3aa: CASSPINRGVVVEQYF
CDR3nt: TGTGCCAGCTCACCCATTAACAGGGGGGTGGTGGTCGAGCAGTACTTC

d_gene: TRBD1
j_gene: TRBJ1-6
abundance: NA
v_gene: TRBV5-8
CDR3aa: CASSADRGPLLVYNSPLHF
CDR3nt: TGTGCCAGCAGCGCGGACAGGGGGCCTCTGCTGGTCTATAATTCACCCCTCCACTTT

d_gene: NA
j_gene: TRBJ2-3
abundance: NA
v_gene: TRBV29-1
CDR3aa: CSGWRSPDTQYF
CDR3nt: TGCAGCGGGTGGAGGAGCCCAGATACGCAGTATTTT

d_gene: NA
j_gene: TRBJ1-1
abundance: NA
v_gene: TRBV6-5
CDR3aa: CASRDRQKNTEAFF
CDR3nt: TGTGCCAGCAGGGATCGACAGAAGAACACTGAAGCTTTCTTT

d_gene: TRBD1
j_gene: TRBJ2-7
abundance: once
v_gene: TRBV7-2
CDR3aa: CASTQPGTGANEQYF
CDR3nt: TGTGCCAGCACCCAACCCGGGACAGGGGCCAACGAGCAGTACTTC

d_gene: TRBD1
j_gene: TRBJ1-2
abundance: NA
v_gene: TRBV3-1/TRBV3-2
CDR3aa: CASSQGTGGWGYTF
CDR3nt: TGTGCCAGCAGCCAAGGGACAGGGGGCTGGGGCTACACCTTC

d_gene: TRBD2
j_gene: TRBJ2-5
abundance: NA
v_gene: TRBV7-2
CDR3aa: CASSLARFGTSGNQYF
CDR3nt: TGTGCCAGCAGCTTAGCGCGGTTCGGGACTAGCGGGAATCAGTACTTC

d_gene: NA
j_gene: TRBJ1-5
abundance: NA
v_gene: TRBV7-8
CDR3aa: CASSLGSPGQPQHF
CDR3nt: TGTGCCAGCAGCTTAGGGAGTCCTGGTCAGCCCCAGCATTTT

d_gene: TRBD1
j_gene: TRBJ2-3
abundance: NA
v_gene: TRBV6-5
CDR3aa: CASRTGGEGTDTQYF
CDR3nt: TGTGCCAGCCGGACAGGGGGCGAGGGCACAGATACGCAGTATTTT

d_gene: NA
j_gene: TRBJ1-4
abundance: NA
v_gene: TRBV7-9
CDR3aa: CASSATGSTNEKLFF
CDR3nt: TGTGCCAGCAGCGCGACAGGCTCAACTAATGAAAAACTGTTTTTT

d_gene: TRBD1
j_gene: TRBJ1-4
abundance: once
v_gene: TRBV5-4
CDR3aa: CASSDPGQGATNEKLFF
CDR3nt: TGTGCCAGCAGCGATCCGGGACAGGGGGCTACCAATGAAAAACTGTTTTTT

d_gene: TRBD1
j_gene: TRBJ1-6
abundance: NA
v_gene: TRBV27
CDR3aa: CASSDRDGKSPLHF
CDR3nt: TGTGCCAGCAGCGACAGGGATGGGAAGTCACCCCTCCACTTT

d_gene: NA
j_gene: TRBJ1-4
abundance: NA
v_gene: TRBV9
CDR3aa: CASSFPSAGEGEKLFF
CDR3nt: TGTGCCAGCAGCTTCCCTTCGGCGGGTGAGGGTGAAAAACTGTTTTTT

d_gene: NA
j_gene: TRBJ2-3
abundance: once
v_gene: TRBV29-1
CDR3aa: CSVDEANPSTDTQYF
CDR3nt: TGCAGCGTTGATGAAGCGAATCCTAGCACAGATACGCAGTATTTT

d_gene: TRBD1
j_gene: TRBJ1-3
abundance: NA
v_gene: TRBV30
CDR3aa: CAWRRGQNSGNTIYF
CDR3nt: TGTGCCTGGAGGAGGGGACAGAACTCTGGAAACACCATATATTTT

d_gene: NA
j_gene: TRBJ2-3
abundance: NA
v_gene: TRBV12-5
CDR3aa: CASGQGDTQYF
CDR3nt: TGTGCTAGTGGCCAGGGTGATACGCAGTATTTT

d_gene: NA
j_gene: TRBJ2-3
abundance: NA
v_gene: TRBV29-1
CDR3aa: CSVGGPTDTQYF
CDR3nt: TGCAGCGTTGGAGGGCCAACAGATACGCAGTATTTT

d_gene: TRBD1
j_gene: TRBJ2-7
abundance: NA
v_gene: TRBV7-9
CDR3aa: CASSPRATGDRSYEQYF
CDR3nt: TGTGCCAGCAGCCCCCGGGCAACAGGGGACCGCTCCTACGAGCAGTACTTC

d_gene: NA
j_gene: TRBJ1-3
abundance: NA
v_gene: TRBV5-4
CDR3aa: CASSSLNGGGNTIYF
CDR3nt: TGTGCCAGCAGCTCGCTCAATGGGGGGGGAAACACCATATATTTT

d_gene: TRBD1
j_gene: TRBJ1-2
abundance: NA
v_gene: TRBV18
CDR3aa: CASSPGTGHEGYTF
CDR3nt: TGTGCCAGCTCACCGGGGACAGGGCATGAGGGCTACACCTTC

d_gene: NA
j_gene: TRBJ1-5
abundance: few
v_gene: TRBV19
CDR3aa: CAAQTRGRNQPQHF
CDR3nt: TGTGCCGCCCAGACTAGGGGCCGCAATCAGCCCCAGCATTTT

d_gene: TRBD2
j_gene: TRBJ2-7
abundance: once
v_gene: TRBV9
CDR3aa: CASSMSTSGKPYEQYF
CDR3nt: TGTGCCAGCAGCATGTCGACTAGCGGGAAACCCTACGAGCAGTACTTC

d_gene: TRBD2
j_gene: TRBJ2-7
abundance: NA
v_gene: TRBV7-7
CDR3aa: CASSLLAGGRDEQYF
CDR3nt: TGTGCTAGCAGCTTGTTAGCGGGAGGGCGGGACGAGCAGTACTTC

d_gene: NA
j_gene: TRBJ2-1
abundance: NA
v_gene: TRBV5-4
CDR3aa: CASSLRPSATEQFF
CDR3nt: TGTGCCAGCAGCTTGCGACCTAGCGCGACTGAGCAGTTCTTC

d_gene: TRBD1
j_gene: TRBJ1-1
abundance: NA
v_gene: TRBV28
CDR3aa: CASTGGGWSTEAFF
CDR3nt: TGTGCCAGTACAGGGGGCGGTTGGAGCACTGAAGCTTTCTTT

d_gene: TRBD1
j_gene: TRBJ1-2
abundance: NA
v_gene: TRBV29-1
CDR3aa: CSAPGTGFGYTF
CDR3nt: TGCAGCGCCCCCGGGACAGGGTTCGGCTACACCTTC

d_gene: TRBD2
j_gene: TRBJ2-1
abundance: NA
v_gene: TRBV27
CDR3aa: CASSFGSLASGEQFF
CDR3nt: TGTGCCAGCAGTTTCGGATCACTAGCGTCCGGTGAGCAGTTCTTC

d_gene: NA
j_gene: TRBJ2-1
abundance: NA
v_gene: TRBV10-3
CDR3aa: CAISGLSVTAYNEQFF
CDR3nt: TGTGCCATCAGTGGTCTTTCGGTGACAGCCTACAATGAGCAGTTCTTC

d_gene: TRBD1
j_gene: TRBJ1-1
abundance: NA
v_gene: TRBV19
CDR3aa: CASSPRQGDTEAFF
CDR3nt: TGTGCCAGTAGTCCCAGACAGGGAGACACTGAAGCTTTCTTT

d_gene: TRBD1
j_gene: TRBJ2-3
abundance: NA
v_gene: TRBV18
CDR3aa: CASSPTRGTGGTDTQYF
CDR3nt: TGTGCCAGCTCACCAACTCGGGGCACAGGGGGCACAGATACGCAGTATTTT

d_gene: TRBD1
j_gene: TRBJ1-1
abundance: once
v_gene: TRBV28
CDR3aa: CARTGGTFRNAEAFF
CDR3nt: TGTGCCAGGACAGGGGGCACCTTTCGGAACGCTGAAGCTTTCTTT

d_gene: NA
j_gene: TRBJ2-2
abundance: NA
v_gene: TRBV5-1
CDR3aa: CASSQQGPGELFF
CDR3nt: TGCGCCAGCAGCCAACAGGGCCCCGGGGAGCTGTTTTTT

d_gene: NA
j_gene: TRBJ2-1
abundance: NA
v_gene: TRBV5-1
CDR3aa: CASSLVGAGEQFF
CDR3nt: TGCGCCAGCAGCTTGGTGGGGGCAGGGGAGCAGTTCTTC

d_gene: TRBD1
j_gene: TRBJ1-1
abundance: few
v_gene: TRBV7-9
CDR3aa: CASSISDRDTEAFF
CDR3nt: TGTGCCAGCAGTATCTCGGACAGGGACACTGAAGCTTTCTTT

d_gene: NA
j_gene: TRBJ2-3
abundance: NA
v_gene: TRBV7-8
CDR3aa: CAAKRTGVETDTQYF
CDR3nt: TGTGCGGCGAAAAGGACGGGGGTTGAGACAGATACGCAGTATTTT

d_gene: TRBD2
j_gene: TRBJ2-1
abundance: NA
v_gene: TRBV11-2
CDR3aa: CASSLLTGGYNEQFF
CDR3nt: TGTGCCAGCAGTCTATTGACGGGAGGGTACAATGAGCAGTTCTTC

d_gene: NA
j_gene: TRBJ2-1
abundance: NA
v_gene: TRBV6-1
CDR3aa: CASSEWSDEQFF
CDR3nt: TGTGCCAGCAGTGAATGGTCGGATGAGCAGTTCTTC